The 15 T cell receptor beta chains reported below all come from one sample, sequenced in a study of CD8 T cells in Susac syndrome. RNA in amounts of roughly 0.5 to 1 ug was reverse transcribed with random hexamers. TCRdb fed the immunoSEQ multiplex PCR reads into MiXCR, producing one record per CDR3 protein. The repertoire has 150,000 to 200,000 distinct CDR3 sequences, more than 90% of them found once; the top ten carry 0.093%. The sample consisted of CD4+ T cells from PBMCs. The receptor source for this set is a human donor with multiple sclerosis.

The J gene is TRBJ1-1, the V gene TRBV7-2; TRBD1 aligns across 7 bases. The CDR3 contains 15 residues. Germline CDR1 SGHTA, CDR2 FQGNSA. V was clipped by 5 bases and J by 0 bases; unmatched bases: 6. CDR3 region: CASSRSTGVNTEAFF. As DNA, the CDR3 is TGTGCCAGCAGCCGATCAACAGGGGTGAACACTGAAGCTTTCTTT.

J is TRBJ2-7 and V is TRBV18; unclear D gene. CDR1 and CDR2 from the germline V gene are KGHSH and LQKENI. This CDR3 is built from 13 residues. V shed 2 bases and J shed 3 bases, with 8 bases lying between them. The DNA for the CDR3 is TGTGCCAGCTCACCATCCCCCGGCTACGAGCAGTACTTC. Amino acids: CASSPSPGYEQYF.

This clonotype was counted once. This sequence joins TRBV15 and TRBJ2-4, with D tentatively TRBD1 (6 bases). Germline V gene sequence: CDR1 LNHNV, CDR2 YYDKDF (reference sequence). With 0 bases removed from V and 0 bases from J, the gap between germline ends came to 15 bases. CDR3 length: 18 residues. This CDR3 reads CATSRDPPGHRAKNIQYF. CDR3 bases: TGTGCCACCAGCAGAGACCCACCGGGACACAGAGCCAAAAACATTCAGTACTTC.

V and J are TRBV20-1 and TRBJ1-4; unclear D gene. Per germline, CDR1 DFQATT and CDR2 SNEGSKA (reference sequence). The CDR3 totals 13 residues. Trimming stripped 4 bases from V and 12 bases from J, with 18 bases between. The CDR3 coding sequence is TGCAGTGCTACAATTCTAACCGGTGTGGAACTGTTTTTT. This codes for CSATILTGVELFF.

The chain joins TRBV29-1 to TRBJ2-3; 9 bases map to TRBD2. V was clipped by 4 bases and J by 3 bases; unmatched bases: 8. This CDR3 has 15 amino acids. The V gene's germline CDR1 is SQVTM and CDR2 ANQGSEA. The DNA of the CDR3 is TGCAGCGTTGTAAGGCTAGCGGGGCGGACAGATACGCAGTATTTT. This codes for CSVVRLAGRTDTQYF.

The chain recombines TRBV27 with TRBJ1-2; TRBD1 aligns across 9 bases. V dropped 6 bases and J dropped 5; count of bases not matched to a gene: 10. From germline, CDR1 is MNHEY and CDR2 SMNVEV (reference sequence). The CDR3 totals 15 residues. DNA for the CDR3: TGTGCCAGCAGGCGGCCGGGACAGGGTGATTATGGCTACACCTTC. Translating it yields CASRRPGQGDYGYTF.

The chain uses TRBV12-3 or TRBV12-4 and TRBJ2-3; D is undetermined. V lost 2 bases and J 4 bases, leaving 7 bases between the germline ends. The CDR3 consists of 13 residues. CDR3 amino acids: CASSLTRPDTQYF. CDR3 bases: TGTGCCAGCAGTTTAACCCGACCAGATACGCAGTATTTT.

The V gene is TRBV3-1, the J gene TRBJ2-4; no firm D call. The CDR3 spans 16 residues. Trimming took off 1 base at V and 4 bases at J, with 14 bases between the two ends. Germline V CDR1 and CDR2: LGHDT, YNNKEL (reference sequence). CDR3 amino acids: CASSQAEVPPKNIQYF. For the CDR3, the DNA is TGTGCCAGCAGCCAAGCGGAAGTCCCACCGAAAAACATTCAGTACTTC. Together with reference TRBV3-1 and TRBJ2-4, the CDR3 gives the full variable domain: DTAVSQTPKYLVTQMGNDKSIKCEQNLGHDTMYWYKQDSKKFLKIMFSYNNKELIINETVPNRFSPKSPDKAHLNLHINSLELGDSAVYFCASSQAEVPPKNIQYFGAGTRLSVL.

The chain has TRBV3-1 and TRBJ2-5; the D is unclear. V lost 0 bases to trimming and J lost 7 bases, with 0 bases between them. Germline loops: CDR1 LGHDT, CDR2 YNNKEL (reference sequence). This CDR3 comprises 10 residues. CDR3 sequence (DNA): TGTGCCAGCAGCCAAGAGACCCAGTACTTC. Its protein is CASSQETQYF.

V and J are TRBV28 and TRBJ2-7; D is uncertain. Trimming removed 6 bases from V and 0 bases from J, with 9 bases in between. CDR1 and CDR2 (germline): MDHEN, SYDVKM. This CDR3 comprises 13 residues. For the CDR3, the DNA is TGTGCCAGCAGACCGACATTCTCCTACGAGCAGTACTTC. Translating it yields CASRPTFSYEQYF.

The genes are TRBV30 and TRBJ2-1; 11 nucleotides agree with TRBD2. J lost 0 bases, V lost 0 bases, and 13 bases had no gene match. The germline CDR1 and CDR2 sequences are GTSNPN and SVGIG (reference sequence). This CDR3 region has 20 residues. The CDR3, as DNA: TGTGCCTGGAGTGTAATTTGGCTAGCGGGGGGTACGAGCTCCTACAATGAGCAGTTCTTC. Translated, it gives CAWSVIWLAGGTSSYNEQFF.

The genes are TRBV27 and TRBJ1-1; 8 nucleotides agree with TRBD1. Per the germline V gene, CDR1 is MNHEY and CDR2 is SMNVEV (reference sequence). Trimming cost V 5 bases and J 4 bases; bases outside gene matches: 3. The CDR3 extends over 13 amino acids. DNA for the CDR3: TGTGCCAGCAGTCTCAGGGGGCTCACTGAAGCTTTCTTT. Protein sequence: CASSLRGLTEAFF.

V is TRBV20-1 and J is TRBJ2-1; TRBD1 agrees at 7 bases. V lost 2 bases, J lost 8 bases, and 3 bases stayed unmatched. This CDR3 region has 12 residues. CDR1 and CDR2 (germline): DFQATT, SNEGSKA (reference sequence). DNA for the CDR3: TGCAGTGCTAGAAGAGGGGGCGATGAGCAGTTCTTC. Encoded protein: CSARRGGDEQFF.

The V gene is TRBV20-1, the J gene TRBJ2-7; 9 bases are a match to TRBD2. The V gene end was trimmed by 6 bases and the J gene end by 3 bases; junction bases not matched to a gene: 15. This CDR3 comprises 16 residues. Germline V gene sequence: CDR1 DFQATT, CDR2 SNEGSKA (reference sequence). The CDR3 DNA follows: TGCAGTGCCTCCTCAGGACTAGCGCGTTTGGGCTACGAGCAGTACTTC. Translation gives CSASSGLARLGYEQYF.

This rearrangement joins TRBV4-2 to TRBJ2-7; 12 nucleotides match TRBD1. The germline CDR1 and CDR2 sequences are LGHNA and YNFKEQ. The ends lost 3 bases at V and 4 bases at J; junction bases unmatched: 7. CDR3 length: 16 amino acids. The CDR3: CASSQGTGGATYEQYF. CDR3 nucleotides: TGTGCCAGCAGCCAGGGGACAGGGGGCGCGACTTACGAGCAGTACTTC.